This TCR beta chain appears in the sequencing data of a study of beta chain features in type 1 diabetes. For this clone: Its specificity is not known.

The authors sorted CD4+ naive, central memory, regulatory and stem cell-like memory cells via CD45RO/CCR7/CD25/CD127/CD95/CD27. Whole-study results and caveats: Among patients with Type 1 diabetes, TCRB CDR3s were moderately but significantly shorter in every one of the four CD4+ subsets.

Every isolated RNA sample was fully reverse transcribed, so sequencing captured expressed TCRB transcripts. Assay used: immunoSEQ multiplex PCR; TCRdb lists only in-frame clones, some missing. The sample includes around 250,000 clones, roughly 20% seen only once; the top ten take 0.028%. Sequences were obtained from naive CD4+ T cells from blood. The receptor was derived from a woman in her thirties or forties with type 1 diabetes.

The CDR3: CASNLASRVYEQYF. CDR3 coding DNA: TGTGCCAGCAACTTGGCCTCGAGGGTCTACGAGCAGTACTTC. The chain carries TRBV2 and TRBJ2-7, with TRBD2 as a possible D gene (5 bases). V was trimmed by 7 bases and J by 3 bases, leaving 16 bases between them. The germline gives CDR1 SNHLY, CDR2 FYNNEI. The CDR3 totals 14 residues.